A selection of T cell receptor beta chains follows, all from one sample in a study of beta chain features in type 1 diabetes. The repertoire was sequenced with immunoSEQ multiplex PCR; TCRdb's copy has only in-frame clones and lacks some. The table includes some 660,000 clones, about 14% detected once. The sample consisted of naive CD4+ T cells from blood. Receptors originate from a man younger than 35 with type 1 diabetes. CDR3s include the opening cysteine and the closing phenylalanine or tryptophan. A D gene is named only where the DNA matches it firmly. Expanded clones get a size class; other rows say once, few or many, or leave the size out.

j_call cdr3_length v_call d_call clone_size cdr3_aa cdr3_nt
TRBJ2-1 13 TRBV30 TRBD2 . CAGLAGGHNEQFF TGTGCCGGGCTCGCGGGGGGGCACAATGAGCAGTTCTTC
TRBJ2-7 12 TRBV6-1 . . CASSRDGYEQYF TGTGCCAGCTCCCGGGACGGCTACGAGCAGTACTTC
TRBJ2-1 15 TRBV9 . . CASSVTAASYNEQFF TGTGCCAGCAGCGTTACCGCGGCCTCGTACAATGAGCAGTTCTTC
TRBJ2-7 15 TRBV18 TRBD1 . CASSPLGTGPYEQYF TGTGCCAGCTCACCACTGGGGACAGGGCCCTACGAGCAGTACTTC
TRBJ2-1 14 TRBV28 . few CASSLSGDYNEQFF TGTGCCAGCAGTTTATCCGGGGATTACAATGAGCAGTTCTTC
TRBJ2-1 15 TRBV7-9 . . CASSLEIGSYNEQFF TGTGCCAGCAGCTTAGAGATTGGATCCTACAATGAGCAGTTCTTC
TRBJ2-2 13 TRBV7-2 . few CASDTGTTGELFF TGTGCCAGCGATACAGGGACCACCGGGGAGCTGTTTTTT
TRBJ2-7 13 TRBV4-3 . . CASSQDVVYEQYF TGCGCCAGCAGCCAGGACGTAGTTTACGAGCAGTACTTC
TRBJ2-7 14 TRBV11-3 TRBD1 . CASSLGQGRYEQYF TGTGCCAGCAGCCTCGGACAGGGTCGGTACGAGCAGTACTTC
TRBJ2-5 13 TRBV15 . few CATSRDPQETQYF TGTGCCACCAGCAGAGATCCCCAAGAGACCCAGTACTTC
TRBJ1-2 14 TRBV2 . few CASSERSVREGYTF TGTGCCAGCAGTGAAAGGTCTGTCAGGGAAGGCTACACCTTC
TRBJ1-3 11 TRBV30 . few CAWSIVNTIYF TGTGCCTGGAGTATCGTAAACACCATATATTTT
TRBJ1-3 15 TRBV29-1 . . CSVGFRQSSGNTIYF TGCAGCGTTGGTTTTAGACAGTCCTCTGGAAACACCATATATTTT
TRBJ1-4 14 TRBV30 . few CAWSETAFNEKLFF TGTGCCTGGAGTGAGACAGCGTTTAATGAAAAACTGTTTTTT
TRBJ2-2 15 TRBV7-2 . . CASSLVGPNTGELFF TGTGCCAGCAGCTTAGTGGGGCCAAACACCGGGGAGCTGTTTTTT
TRBJ2-1 13 TRBV5-1 . . CASYWSSYNEQFF TGCGCCAGCTACTGGAGCTCCTACAATGAGCAGTTCTTC
TRBJ2-2 17 TRBV11-2 TRBD1 . CASSPRTGPADTGELFF TGTGCCAGCAGCCCCCGGACAGGCCCGGCGGACACCGGGGAGCTGTTTTTT
TRBJ1-3 16 TRBV5-1 . few CASSLEPGDSGNTIYF TGCGCCAGCAGCTTGGAGCCCGGAGACTCTGGAAACACCATATATTTT
TRBJ2-5 14 TRBV5-1 TRBD1 . CASTVTGEQETQYF TGCGCCAGCACCGTTACAGGGGAACAAGAGACCCAGTACTTC
TRBJ1-2 15 TRBV25-1 TRBD1 . CASSFSGTGGYGYTF TGTGCCAGCAGTTTTTCCGGGACAGGGGGGTACGGCTACACCTTC
TRBJ2-1 16 TRBV4-2 . few CASSQEGGNPYNEQFF TGTGCCAGCAGCCAAGAAGGGGGGAATCCCTACAATGAGCAGTTCTTC
TRBJ1-1 14 TRBV10-3 TRBD1 . CAISDREVGTEAFF TGTGCCATCAGCGACAGGGAAGTTGGCACTGAAGCTTTCTTT
TRBJ1-4 16 TRBV12-5 . . CASGLVPAGRLEKLFF TGTGCTAGTGGTTTGGTACCGGCAGGCCGGCTCGAAAAACTGTTTTTT
TRBJ1-1 12 TRBV7-3 . . CASSRMNTEAFF TGTGCCAGCAGCCGCATGAACACTGAAGCTTTCTTT
TRBJ1-2 14 TRBV7-2 . few CASSSQDGRYGYTF TGTGCCAGCAGCTCCCAGGACGGTCGGTATGGCTACACCTTC
TRBJ1-3 15 TRBV30 . few CAWRGGTNSGNTIYF TGTGCCTGGAGGGGCGGGACGAACTCTGGAAACACCATATATTTT
TRBJ1-1 14 TRBV9 TRBD1 . CASSVTQGETEAFF TGTGCCAGCAGTGTAACTCAGGGGGAGACTGAAGCTTTCTTT
TRBJ2-7 14 TRBV18 . . CASSPLDNSYEQYF TGTGCCAGCTCACCACTGGACAACTCCTACGAGCAGTACTTC
TRBJ1-6 15 TRBV7-8 . few CASSFTEGRDSPLHF TGTGCCAGCAGCTTCACCGAGGGAAGGGATTCACCCCTCCACTTT
TRBJ2-7 14 TRBV9 TRBD1 . CASSPILTGGPKYF TGTGCCAGCAGCCCTATTTTAACAGGGGGCCCAAAGTACTTC
TRBJ2-7 15 TRBV11-1 TRBD1 . CASSFGQGDRNEQYF TGTGCCAGCAGCTTCGGACAGGGGGACAGGAACGAGCAGTACTTC
TRBJ2-7 12 TRBV18 . . CASSGATYEQYF TGTGCCAGCTCAGGGGCGACGTACGAGCAGTACTTC
TRBJ2-3 13 TRBV2 TRBD2 . CAGSGSGADTQYF TGTGCCGGTAGCGGGAGCGGGGCAGATACGCAGTATTTT
TRBJ2-7 14 TRBV6-1 . . CASILSGASYEQYF TGTGCCAGCATCCTTAGCGGAGCTTCCTACGAGCAGTACTTC
TRBJ2-7 15 TRBV9 TRBD1 . CASSVGTGGTYEQYF TGTGCCAGCAGCGTAGGGACAGGGGGAACCTACGAGCAGTACTTC
TRBJ2-1 14 TRBV7-8 TRBD1 few CASSLGQPLNEQFF TGTGCCAGCAGCTTGGGACAGCCCCTCAATGAGCAGTTCTTC
TRBJ1-6 16 TRBV5-1 . few CASSPLPRKSDSPLHF TGCGCCAGCAGCCCGCTGCCCCGGAAATCGGATTCACCCCTCCACTTT
TRBJ2-3 12 TRBV7-2 . . CASSLILDTQYF TGTGCCAGCAGCTTAATATTAGATACGCAGTATTTT
TRBJ2-2 13 TRBV29-1 . few CSVVRVTTGELFF TGCAGCGTTGTGAGGGTCACCACCGGGGAGCTGTTTTTT
TRBJ2-7 14 TRBV21-1 . . CASSLTGGLYEQYF TGTGCCAGCAGCCTAACAGGGGGCCTCTACGAGCAGTACTTC
TRBJ2-7 12 TRBV7-2 . few CATALDWFEQYF TGTGCCACCGCTTTAGACTGGTTCGAGCAGTACTTC
TRBJ2-5 14 TRBV10-3 . few CATSKGDSGETQYF TGTGCCACTTCTAAGGGAGATTCGGGAGAGACCCAGTACTTC
TRBJ2-1 13 TRBV11-2 . few CASSLGLVNEQFF TGTGCCAGCAGCTTAGGACTGGTCAATGAGCAGTTCTTC
TRBJ2-2 14 TRBV29-1 TRBD1 few CSVRTGENTGELFF TGCAGCGTTAGGACAGGGGAGAACACCGGGGAGCTGTTTTTT
TRBJ2-5 14 TRBV7-2 . few CASSLSRGRETQYF TGTGCCAGCAGCTTATCTCGGGGGAGGGAGACCCAGTACTTC
TRBJ1-4 14 TRBV7-2 TRBD1 few CASSSGQLNEKLFF TGTGCCAGCAGCTCGGGACAGCTTAATGAAAAACTGTTTTTT
TRBJ1-1 13 TRBV6-1 TRBD1 . CASSARDRDEAFF TGTGCCAGCAGTGCCCGGGACAGGGACGAAGCTTTCTTT
TRBJ2-5 12 TRBV2 . few CASSAEGGTQYF TGTGCCAGCAGCGCGGAGGGAGGGACCCAGTACTTC
TRBJ2-1 14 TRBV5-6 . once CASSFRGSYNEQFF TGTGCCAGCAGCTTCCGTGGGTCGTACAATGAGCAGTTCTTC
TRBJ2-6 17 TRBV9 . . CASSAPAGWSGANVLTF TGTGCCAGCAGCGCCCCCGCAGGGTGGTCTGGGGCCAACGTCCTGACTTTC
TRBJ1-1 14 TRBV14 . few CASSQGGLTTRAFF TGTGCCAGCAGCCAAGGGGGATTAACCACGAGAGCTTTCTTT
TRBJ1-1 14 TRBV5-1 . . CASSPSTGNTEAFF TGCGCCAGCAGCCCATCGACGGGGAACACTGAAGCTTTCTTT